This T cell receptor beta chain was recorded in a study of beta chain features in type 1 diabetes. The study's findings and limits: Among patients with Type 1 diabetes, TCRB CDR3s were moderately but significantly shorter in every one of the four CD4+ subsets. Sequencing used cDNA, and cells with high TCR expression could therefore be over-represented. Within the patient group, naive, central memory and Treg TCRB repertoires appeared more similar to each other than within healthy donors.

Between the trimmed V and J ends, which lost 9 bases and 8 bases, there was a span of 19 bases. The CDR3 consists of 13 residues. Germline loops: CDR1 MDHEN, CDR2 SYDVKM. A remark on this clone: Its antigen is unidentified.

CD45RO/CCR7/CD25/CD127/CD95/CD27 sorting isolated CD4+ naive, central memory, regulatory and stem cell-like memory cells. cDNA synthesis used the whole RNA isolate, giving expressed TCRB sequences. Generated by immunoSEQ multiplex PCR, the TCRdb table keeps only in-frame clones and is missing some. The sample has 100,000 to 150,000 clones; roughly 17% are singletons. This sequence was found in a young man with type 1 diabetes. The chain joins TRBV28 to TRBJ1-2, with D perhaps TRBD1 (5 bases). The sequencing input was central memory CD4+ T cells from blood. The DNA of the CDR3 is TGTGCCAGTCAGAGGGACCTAATGGACGGCTACACCTTC. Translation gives CASQRDLMDGYTF.